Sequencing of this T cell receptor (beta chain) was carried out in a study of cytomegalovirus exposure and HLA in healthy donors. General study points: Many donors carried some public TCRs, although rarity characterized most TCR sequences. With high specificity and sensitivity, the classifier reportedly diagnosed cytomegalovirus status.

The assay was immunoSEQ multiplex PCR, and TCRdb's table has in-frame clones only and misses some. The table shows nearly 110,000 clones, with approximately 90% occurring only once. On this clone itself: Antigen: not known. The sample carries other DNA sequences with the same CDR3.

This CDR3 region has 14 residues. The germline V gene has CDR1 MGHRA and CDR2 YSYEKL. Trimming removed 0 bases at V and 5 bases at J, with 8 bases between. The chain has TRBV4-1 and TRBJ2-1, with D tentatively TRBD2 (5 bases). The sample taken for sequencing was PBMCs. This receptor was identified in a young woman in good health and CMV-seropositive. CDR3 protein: CASSQDPGNNEQFF. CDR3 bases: TGCGCCAGCAGCCAAGATCCGGGAAACAATGAGCAGTTCTTC.